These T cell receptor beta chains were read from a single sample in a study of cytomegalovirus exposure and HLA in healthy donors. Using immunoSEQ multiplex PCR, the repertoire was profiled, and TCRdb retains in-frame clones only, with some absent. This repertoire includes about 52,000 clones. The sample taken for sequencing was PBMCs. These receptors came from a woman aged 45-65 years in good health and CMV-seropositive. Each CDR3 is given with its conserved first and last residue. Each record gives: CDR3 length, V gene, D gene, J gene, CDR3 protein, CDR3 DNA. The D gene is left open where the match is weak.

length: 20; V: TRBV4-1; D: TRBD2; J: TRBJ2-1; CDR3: CASSQGGLAGGWSSYNEQFF; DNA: TGCGCCAGCAGCCAAGGGGGGCTAGCGGGGGGCTGGAGCTCCTACAATGAGCAGTTCTTC
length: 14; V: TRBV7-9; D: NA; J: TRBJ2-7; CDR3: CASSYAPGTYEQYF; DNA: TGTGCCAGCAGCTATGCCCCAGGTACCTACGAGCAGTACTTC
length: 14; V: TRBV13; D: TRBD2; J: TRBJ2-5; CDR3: CASSLGLAEETQYF; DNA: TGTGCCAGCAGCCTCGGACTAGCCGAAGAGACCCAGTACTTC
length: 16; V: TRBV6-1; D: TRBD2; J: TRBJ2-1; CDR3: CASSEWGGRAGNEQFF; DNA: TGTGCCAGCAGTGAATGGGGCGGGAGGGCCGGTAATGAGCAGTTCTTC
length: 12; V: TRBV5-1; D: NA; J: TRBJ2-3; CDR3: CASSLHTDTQYF; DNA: TGCGCCAGCAGCTTGCACACAGATACGCAGTATTTT
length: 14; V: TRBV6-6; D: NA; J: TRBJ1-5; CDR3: CASSSRGSNQPQHF; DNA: TGTGCCAGCAGCTCCCGGGGGAGCAATCAGCCCCAGCATTTT
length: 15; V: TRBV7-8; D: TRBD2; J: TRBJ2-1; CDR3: CASTSRLADTNEQFF; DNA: TGTGCCAGCACCTCCAGGCTAGCGGACACCAATGAGCAGTTCTTC
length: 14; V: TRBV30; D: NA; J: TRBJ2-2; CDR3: CAWRAVMNTGELFF; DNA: TGTGCCTGGAGGGCGGTGATGAACACCGGGGAGCTGTTTTTT
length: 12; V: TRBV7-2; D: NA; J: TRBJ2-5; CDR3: CASSLAERGPDF; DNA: TGTGCCAGCAGCTTAGCGGAACGAGGCCCCGACTTC
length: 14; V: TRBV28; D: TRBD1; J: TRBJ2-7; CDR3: CASSLTGDAYEQYF; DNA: TGTGCCAGCAGTCTGACAGGGGACGCCTACGAGCAGTACTTC
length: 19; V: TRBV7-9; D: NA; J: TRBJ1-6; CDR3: CASSLAFLRSIGGDSPLHF; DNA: TGTGCCAGCAGCTTAGCGTTTTTGAGGAGTATAGGAGGAGATTCACCCCTCCACTTT
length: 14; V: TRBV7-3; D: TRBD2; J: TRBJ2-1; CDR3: CASSSLAGYNEQFF; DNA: TGTGCCAGCAGCTCTCTAGCGGGGTACAATGAGCAGTTCTTC
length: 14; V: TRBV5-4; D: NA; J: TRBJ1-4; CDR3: CASSAGFTNEKLFF; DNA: TGTGCCAGCAGCGCAGGGTTCACTAATGAAAAACTGTTTTTT
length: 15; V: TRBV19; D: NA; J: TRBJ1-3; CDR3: CASSIGRAPGNTIYF; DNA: TGTGCCAGTAGTATCGGCAGGGCCCCTGGAAACACCATATATTTT
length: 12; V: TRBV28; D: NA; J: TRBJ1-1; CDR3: CASSFGQIGAFF; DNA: TGTGCCAGCAGTTTCGGACAAATAGGGGCTTTCTTT
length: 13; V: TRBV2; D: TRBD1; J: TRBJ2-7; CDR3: CASSGTGVGEQYF; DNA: TGTGCCAGCAGCGGGACAGGGGTCGGCGAGCAGTACTTC
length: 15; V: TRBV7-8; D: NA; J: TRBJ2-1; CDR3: CASSPVGGTYNEQFF; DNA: TGTGCCAGCAGCCCGGTGGGGGGTACATACAATGAGCAGTTCTTC
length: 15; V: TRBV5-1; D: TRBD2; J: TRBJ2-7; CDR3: CASSGIAGGPGEQYF; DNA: TGCGCCAGCAGCGGGATAGCGGGAGGGCCGGGGGAGCAGTACTTC
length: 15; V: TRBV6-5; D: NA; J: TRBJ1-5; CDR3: CASSLDRTSNQPQHF; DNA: TGTGCCAGCAGCCTCGACAGGACAAGCAATCAGCCCCAGCATTTT
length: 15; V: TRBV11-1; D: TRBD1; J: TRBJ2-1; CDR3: CASGSGDRGYNEQFF; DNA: TGTGCCAGCGGATCCGGGGACAGGGGGTACAATGAGCAGTTCTTC
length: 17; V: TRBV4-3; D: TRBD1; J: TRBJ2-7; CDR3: CASSQEVSQGADYEQYF; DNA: TGCGCCAGCAGCCAAGAAGTGTCCCAGGGGGCGGACTACGAGCAGTACTTC
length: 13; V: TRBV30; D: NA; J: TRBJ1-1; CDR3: CAWSPILYTEAFF; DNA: TGTGCCTGGAGTCCTATATTGTACACTGAAGCTTTCTTT
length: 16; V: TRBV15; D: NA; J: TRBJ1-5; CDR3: CATSRGLSGLGQPQHF; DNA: TGTGCCACCAGCAGAGGCCTATCGGGTCTGGGTCAGCCCCAGCATTTT
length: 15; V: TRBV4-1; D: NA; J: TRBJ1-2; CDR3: CASSQVLTGYYGYTF; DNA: TGCGCCAGCAGCCAAGTCCTGACAGGTTACTATGGCTACACCTTC
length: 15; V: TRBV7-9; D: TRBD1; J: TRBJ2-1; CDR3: CASSITQGARSEQFF; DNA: TGTGCCAGCAGCATTACGCAGGGGGCGAGGAGTGAGCAGTTCTTC
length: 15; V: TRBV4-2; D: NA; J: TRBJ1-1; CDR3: CASSQEQQGYTEAFF; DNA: TGTGCCAGCAGCCAAGAGCAGCAGGGGTACACTGAAGCTTTCTTT
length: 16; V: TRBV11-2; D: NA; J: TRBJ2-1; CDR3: CASSGRQASSYNEQFF; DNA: TGTGCCAGCAGCGGACGACAGGCCTCCTCCTACAATGAGCAGTTCTTC
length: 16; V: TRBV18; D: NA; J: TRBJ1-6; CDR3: CASSPLVRGSYSPLHF; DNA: TGTGCCAGCTCACCATTGGTCAGGGGATCTTATTCACCCCTCCACTTT
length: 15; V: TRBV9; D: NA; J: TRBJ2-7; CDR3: CASSANSHETYEQYF; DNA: TGTGCCAGCAGCGCAAACAGCCATGAGACCTACGAGCAGTACTTC
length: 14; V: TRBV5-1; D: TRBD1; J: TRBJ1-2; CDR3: CASSLGDRSMRYTF; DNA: TGCGCCAGCAGCTTGGGGGACAGGAGTATGCGCTACACCTTC
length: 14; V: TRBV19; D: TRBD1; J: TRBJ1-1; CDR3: CASSPDRAGTEAFF; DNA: TGTGCCAGTAGTCCGGACAGGGCGGGCACTGAAGCTTTCTTT
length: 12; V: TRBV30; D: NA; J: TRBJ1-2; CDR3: CAQEEGSSGYTF; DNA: TGTGCCCAAGAGGAGGGTTCATCTGGCTACACCTTC
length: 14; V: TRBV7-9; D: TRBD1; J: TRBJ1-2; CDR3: CASSLDRGRDGYTF; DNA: TGTGCCAGCAGCTTGGACAGGGGACGAGACGGCTACACCTTC
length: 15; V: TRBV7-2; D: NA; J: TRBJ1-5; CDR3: CASSLERAAGQPQHF; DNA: TGTGCCAGCAGCTTAGAAAGGGCGGCGGGTCAGCCCCAGCATTTT
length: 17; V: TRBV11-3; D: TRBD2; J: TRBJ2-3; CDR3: CASSLGASGRRADTQYF; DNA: TGTGCCAGCAGCTTAGGGGCTAGCGGGAGACGGGCAGATACGCAGTATTTT
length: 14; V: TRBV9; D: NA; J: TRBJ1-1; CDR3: CASSAQGQNTEAFF; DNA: TGTGCCAGCAGCGCCCAAGGACAGAACACTGAAGCTTTCTTT
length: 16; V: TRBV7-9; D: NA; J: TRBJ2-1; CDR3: CASSLVLSAAYNEQFF; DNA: TGTGCCAGCAGCTTAGTTCTGAGCGCGGCATACAATGAGCAGTTCTTC
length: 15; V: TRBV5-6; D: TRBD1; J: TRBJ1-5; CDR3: CASSQGAIGNQPQHF; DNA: TGTGCCAGCAGCCAGGGGGCTATTGGCAATCAGCCCCAGCATTTT
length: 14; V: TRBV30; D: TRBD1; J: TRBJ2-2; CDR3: CAWARTGFAGELFF; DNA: TGTGCCTGGGCGCGGACAGGGTTCGCCGGGGAGCTGTTTTTT
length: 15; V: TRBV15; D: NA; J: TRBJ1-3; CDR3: CATSRGLSSGNTIYF; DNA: TGTGCCACCAGCAGGGGACTCAGCTCTGGAAACACCATATATTTT
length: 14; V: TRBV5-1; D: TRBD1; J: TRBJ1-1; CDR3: CASRAGGMNTEAFF; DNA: TGCGCCAGCAGAGCAGGGGGCATGAACACTGAAGCTTTCTTT
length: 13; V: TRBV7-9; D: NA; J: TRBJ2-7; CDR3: CASSLDSSYEQYF; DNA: TGTGCCAGCAGCCTAGACAGTTCCTACGAGCAGTACTTC
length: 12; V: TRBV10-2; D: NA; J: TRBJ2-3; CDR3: CASRSGSDTQYF; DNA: TGCGCCAGCAGAAGCGGGTCAGATACGCAGTATTTT
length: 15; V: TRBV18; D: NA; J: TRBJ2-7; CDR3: CASSRPGRGAYEQYF; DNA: TGTGCCAGCTCCCGGCCGGGGAGGGGGGCCTACGAGCAGTACTTC
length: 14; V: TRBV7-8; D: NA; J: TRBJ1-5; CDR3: CASSFGGNHQPQHF; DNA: TGTGCCAGCAGCTTTGGAGGGAACCATCAGCCCCAGCATTTT
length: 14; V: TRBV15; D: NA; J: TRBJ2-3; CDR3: CATSRDLAADTQYF; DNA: TGTGCCACCAGCAGAGATTTAGCGGCAGATACGCAGTATTTT